Below are 16 T cell receptor beta chains sequenced from a single sample in a study of somatic mutations in cytotoxic T cells in rheumatoid arthritis. Sequenced by immunoSEQ multiplex PCR; TCRdb stores in-frame clones only, minus some. The sample holds tens of thousands of clones; 75% to 85% are singletons and the top ten take just under 8.5%. The sequencing input was CD8+ T cells sorted from blood. All receptors come from an adult with rheumatoid arthritis.

V gene TRBV7-9 combines with J gene TRBJ1-3, with a possible D match to TRBD1 (5 bases). Trimming left V 0 bases short and J 4 bases short, with 7 bases between. CDR3 length equals 14 residues. From germline, CDR1 is SEHNR and CDR2 FQNEAQ (reference sequence). This chain's CDR3 is CASSLAGQGNTIYF. DNA of the CDR3: TGTGCCAGCAGCTTAGCGGGGCAGGGAAACACCATATATTTT.

J is TRBJ1-5 and V is TRBV4-1; weak D call: TRBD1 (6 bases). Trimming removed 8 bases from V and 3 bases from J, with 11 bases in between. Germline-derived CDR1 and CDR2 are MGHRA and YSYEKL. This CDR3 is built from 13 residues. The CDR3 DNA is TGCGCCAGCTCCAGGACAGTCAATCAGCCCCAGCATTTT. Translation gives CASSRTVNQPQHF.

V is TRBV25-1 and J is TRBJ1-1; 9 bases align to TRBD1. The CDR3 runs 14 residues. The J segment lost 1 base and the V segment lost 6 bases, leaving 3 bases of the junction unmatched. Germline V lookup: CDR1 MGHDK, CDR2 SYGVNS. CDR3 in amino acids: CASRKQGANTEAFF. The CDR3 nucleotides are TGTGCCAGCAGAAAACAGGGGGCGAACACTGAAGCTTTCTTT.

The CDR3 region has the DNA TGTGCCAGCAGTGAGGGGGCCCTCACTGAAGCTTTCTTT. Protein sequence: CASSEGALTEAFF. The gene calls are TRBV2 and TRBJ1-1; D is possibly TRBD1 (6 bases). Trimming pared 3 bases from V and 4 bases from J, leaving 9 bases between. The CDR3 sequence is 13 residues long. Looked up from germline, CDR1 is SNHLY and CDR2 is FYNNEI.

This sequence joins TRBV2 and TRBJ2-1; 7 positions match TRBD2. Germline V gene data show CDR1 as SNHLY and CDR2 as FYNNEI. V lost 6 bases to trimming and J lost 2 bases; unmatched junction nucleotides: 13. The CDR3 is made up of 17 amino acids. The CDR3 DNA reads TGTGCCAGCAGAGGGCTGTCGAAGGGGAGGGCCTACAATGAGCAGTTCTTC. It specifies CASRGLSKGRAYNEQFF.

The chain combines TRBV10-3 with TRBJ2-6, with 9 bases that match TRBD1. Per germline, CDR1 ENHRY and CDR2 SYGVKD. The ends lost 0 bases at V and 4 bases at J; junction bases unmatched: 4. The CDR3 spans 17 residues. CDR3 bases: TGTGCCATCAGTGAGTCCGGGACAGGGACCGGGGCCAACGTCCTGACTTTC. This sequence encodes CAISESGTGTGANVLTF.

Relative to its sample, this clone is medium-sized. V gene TRBV6-4 combines with J gene TRBJ2-1, with no clear D. Germline CDR1 and CDR2: MRHNA and SNTAGT. Trimming left V 5 bases short and J 6 bases short, with 17 bases between. The CDR3 runs to 15 residues. This CDR3 is CASSTTGGSSNEQFF. The DNA for the CDR3 is TGTGCCAGCAGTACCACTGGCGGATCGAGCAATGAGCAGTTCTTC.

Worth noting for this clone: Additional DNA sequences in this sample encode the identical CDR3. This chain joins TRBV7-9 and TRBJ2-7; D is uncertain. Looked up from germline, CDR1 is SEHNR and CDR2 is FQNEAQ (reference sequence). V was clipped by 5 bases and J by 3 bases, with 5 bases between them. This CDR3 region has 11 residues. This CDR3 is CASSPNYEQYF. The CDR3 DNA sequence: TGTGCCAGCAGCCCGAACTACGAGCAGTACTTC.

The chain joins TRBV4-1 to TRBJ2-7; 9 nucleotides match TRBD1. Per germline, CDR1 MGHRA and CDR2 YSYEKL. Unmatched junction bases numbered 5, after V lost 3 bases and J lost 2 bases. The CDR3 contains 15 residues. CDR3 nucleotide sequence: TGCGCCAGCAGCCAGACAGGGGGGAGCACCTACGAGCAGTACTTC. Its translation: CASSQTGGSTYEQYF.

This sequence joins TRBV9 and TRBJ1-5; 7 positions agree with TRBD1. CDR3 size: 15 residues. Germline V lookup: CDR1 SGDLS, CDR2 YYNGEE. Germline trimming cut 5 bases from V and 2 bases from J; bases unmatched to any gene: 7. The CDR3 region is CASSEGAVGNQPQHF. The CDR3 DNA reads as TGTGCCAGCAGTGAGGGGGCCGTGGGCAATCAGCCCCAGCATTTT.

The rearrangement joins TRBV6-6 to TRBJ1-4, with D unresolved. CDR1 MNHNY and CDR2 SVGAGI come from the germline V gene (reference sequence). The CDR3 length is 12 residues. V was pared by 8 bases and J by 8 bases, with 12 bases between. The CDR3 loop is CASGGVREKLFF. CDR3 nucleotide sequence: TGTGCCAGCGGCGGGGTTCGGGAAAAACTGTTTTTT.

This clone was observed once. The chain employs TRBV27 and TRBJ2-5, with D possibly matching TRBD2 (5 bases). The germline V gene has CDR1 MNHEY and CDR2 SMNVEV (reference sequence). The V gene lost 8 bases and the J gene lost 5 bases, with 21 bases spanning the gap. This CDR3 has 15 amino acids. The CDR3: CASRQHGERRETQYF. The CDR3 nucleotides are TGTGCCAGCCGCCAGCATGGGGAGAGGAGGGAGACCCAGTACTTC.

The V gene is TRBV9, the J gene TRBJ1-6; D is unresolved. From germline, CDR1 is SGDLS and CDR2 YYNGEE. The CDR3 has 15 residues. Trimming stripped 0 bases from V and 7 bases from J, with 11 bases between. The CDR3 DNA reads TGTGCCAGCAGCGTAGAAGCAAACGTCAATTCACCCCTCCACTTT. It encodes CASSVEANVNSPLHF. The whole variable domain, remainder taken from reference TRBV9 and TRBJ1-6, is DSGVTQTPKHLITATGQRVTLRCSPRSGDLSVYWYQQSLDQGLQFLIQYYNGEERAKGNILERFSAQQFPDLHSELNLSSLELGDSALYFCASSVEANVNSPLHFGNGTRLTVT.

The rearrangement uses TRBV6-1 and TRBJ1-5, with D unresolved. Germline values: CDR1 MNHNS, CDR2 SASEGT. Trimming removed 7 bases at V and 0 bases at J, with 10 bases between. The CDR3 is made up of 14 amino acids. The CDR3 DNA follows: TGTGCCAGCACCCCCGACGGTAGCAATCAGCCCCAGCATTTT. Its protein is CASTPDGSNQPQHF.

The rearrangement links TRBV9 to TRBJ2-2; 8 bases agree with TRBD1. CDR1 and CDR2 from the germline V gene are SGDLS and YYNGEE. Trimming removed 8 bases from V and 6 bases from J; junction bases left unmatched: 3. The CDR3 has 12 amino acids. For the CDR3, the DNA is TGTGCCAGTCTCAGGGGGCCCGGGGAGCTGTTTTTT. Translating gives CASLRGPGELFF.

This sequence joins TRBV19 and TRBJ2-7, with a tentative D call TRBD2 (5 bases). The CDR3 is 12 amino acids. V lost 1 base, J lost 7 bases, and 8 bases lay in between. Germline V CDR1 and CDR2: LNHDA, SQIVND (reference sequence). The CDR3 sequence is CASSIGRGEQYF. For the CDR3, the DNA is TGTGCCAGTAGTATAGGAAGAGGGGAGCAGTACTTC.